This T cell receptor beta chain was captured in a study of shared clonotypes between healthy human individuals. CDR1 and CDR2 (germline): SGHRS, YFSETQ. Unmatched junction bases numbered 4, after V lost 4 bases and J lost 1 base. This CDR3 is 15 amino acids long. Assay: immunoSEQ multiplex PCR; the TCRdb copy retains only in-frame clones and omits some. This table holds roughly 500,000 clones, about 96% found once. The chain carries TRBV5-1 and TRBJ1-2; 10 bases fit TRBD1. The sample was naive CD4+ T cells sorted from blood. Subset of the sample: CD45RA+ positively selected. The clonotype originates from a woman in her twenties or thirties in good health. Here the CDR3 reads CASSGGQGNNYGYTF. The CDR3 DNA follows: TGCGCCAGCAGCGGGGGACAGGGGAATAACTATGGCTACACCTTC.